Described below is a single T cell receptor (beta chain) sequence and its context. What it binds is not known. The source of the sample is a study of T cell repertoires in cytomegalovirus infection. About the research overall: Epitope selection comprised recently identified HLA-C-restricted CMV epitopes and well-studied HLA-B-restricted CMV epitopes. Carrying CMV and the relevant HLA type showed in public TCR beta signatures.

A single record per CDR3 protein comes from TCRdb applying MiXCR to the reads. The table records 750,000 to 900,000 distinct CDR3 sequences, around 29% of them present only once. Findings and caveats of the study: Dominating the ex vivo response were TCR beta clonotypes that were CMV-specific and HLA-C-restricted. Pooled public TCR beta family frequency picked out CMV carriers with the relevant HLA.

V dropped 7 bases and J dropped 5 bases, with 17 bases sitting between them. Germline loops: CDR1 ENHRY, CDR2 SYGVKD. The CDR3 runs to 15 residues. The origin of this receptor is a human donor in good health (CMV status not recorded). Some clones in this sample may be carry-over from other donors' samples. The chain combines TRBV10-3 with TRBJ2-2; D unresolved. This specimen was cultured CD8+ T cells from PBMCs, taken from culture after CMV antigen stimulation. The CDR3 reads CAINHGGGGTGELFF. CDR3 nucleotides: TGTGCCATCAATCACGGTGGTGGTGGTACCGGGGAGCTGTTTTTT.